Listed below are T cell receptor beta chains from one sample, sequenced in a study of CD8+ T cells in alopecia areata. TCRdb's table, derived via immunoSEQ multiplex PCR, lists solely in-frame clones and lacks some. There are a few hundred thousand clones in the sample; approximately 45% occur only once, and roughly 2.6% lies in the top ten. The material sequenced was CD4+ T cells sorted from blood, taken at approximately week 36, from a patient treated with tofacitinib. The receptors shown here come from a human donor with alopecia areata. Each CDR3 is given with its conserved first and last residue. D genes are given only for firm matches. Clone sizes are given selectively: once, few, many, or a class where the clone is expanded.

d_gene: .; len: 15; v_gene: TRBV7-2; j_gene: TRBJ2-5; abundance: .; CDR3nt: TGTGCCAGCAGCCCGAGCCTAGCGCGCCAAGAGACCCAGTACTTC; CDR3aa: CASSPSLARQETQYF
d_gene: .; len: 13; v_gene: TRBV9; j_gene: TRBJ1-2; abundance: .; CDR3nt: TGTGCCAGCAGCGAAAAGGGGAGCTATGGCTACACCTTC; CDR3aa: CASSEKGSYGYTF
d_gene: TRBD2; len: 15; v_gene: TRBV5-1; j_gene: TRBJ2-1; abundance: .; CDR3nt: TGCGCCAGCAGCACAGGACTAGCGACCCCCCATGAGCAGTTCTTC; CDR3aa: CASSTGLATPHEQFF
d_gene: TRBD1; len: 15; v_gene: TRBV30; j_gene: TRBJ1-5; abundance: .; CDR3nt: TGTGCCTGGAGTGAGGGGACAGGGGGTAATCAGCCCCAGCATTTT; CDR3aa: CAWSEGTGGNQPQHF
d_gene: TRBD2; len: 14; v_gene: TRBV10-3; j_gene: TRBJ2-1; abundance: few; CDR3nt: TGTGCCTGCTCTAGCAGCGGGAGCTTATCTGAGCAGTTCTTC; CDR3aa: CACSSSGSLSEQFF
d_gene: .; len: 11; v_gene: TRBV30; j_gene: TRBJ1-1; abundance: .; CDR3nt: TGTGCCTGGAGTAGTCGCACTGAAGCTTTCTTT; CDR3aa: CAWSSRTEAFF
d_gene: .; len: 16; v_gene: TRBV5-6; j_gene: TRBJ2-1; abundance: .; CDR3nt: TGTGCCAGCAGCTTGGCCCTAGGGGCCGCCTACAATGAGCAGTTCTTC; CDR3aa: CASSLALGAAYNEQFF
d_gene: TRBD2; len: 17; v_gene: TRBV11-2; j_gene: TRBJ2-3; abundance: .; CDR3nt: TGTGCCAGCAGCTTAGTGATGAGCGGGAGTGGGACAGATACGCAGTATTTT; CDR3aa: CASSLVMSGSGTDTQYF
d_gene: .; len: 13; v_gene: TRBV10-3; j_gene: TRBJ1-1; abundance: .; CDR3nt: TGTGCCATCAGTGAATGGGGCGGGACTGAAGCTTTCTTT; CDR3aa: CAISEWGGTEAFF
d_gene: .; len: 13; v_gene: TRBV19; j_gene: TRBJ2-4; abundance: .; CDR3nt: TGTGCCACCCTACAGCGAGCCAAAAACATTCAGTACTTC; CDR3aa: CATLQRAKNIQYF
d_gene: TRBD2; len: 15; v_gene: TRBV2; j_gene: TRBJ2-3; abundance: few; CDR3nt: TGTGCCAGCAGTGACGGGACTAGCCGTTCCGTATTGCAGTATTTT; CDR3aa: CASSDGTSRSVLQYF
d_gene: .; len: 15; v_gene: TRBV7-2; j_gene: TRBJ2-1; abundance: .; CDR3nt: TGTGCCAGCAGCTTAGAGTCGTCCGGCTACAATGAGCAGTTCTTC; CDR3aa: CASSLESSGYNEQFF
d_gene: TRBD2; len: 16; v_gene: TRBV7-2; j_gene: TRBJ2-3; abundance: once; CDR3nt: TGTGCCAGCAGCCAAAGGACTAGCGGGAGCACAGATACGCAGTATTTT; CDR3aa: CASSQRTSGSTDTQYF
d_gene: .; len: 12; v_gene: TRBV7-6; j_gene: TRBJ2-7; abundance: .; CDR3nt: TGTGCCAGCAGCCCGCCGGGGTACGAGCAGTACTTC; CDR3aa: CASSPPGYEQYF
d_gene: .; len: 16; v_gene: TRBV19; j_gene: TRBJ1-5; abundance: few; CDR3nt: TGTGCCAGTAGTGGCCGGGACGTAGTACTTTATCAGCCCCAGCATTTT; CDR3aa: CASSGRDVVLYQPQHF
d_gene: .; len: 13; v_gene: TRBV30; j_gene: TRBJ1-2; abundance: .; CDR3nt: TGTGCCTCCCCACCCCCCGGGGACGGTGGCTACACCTTC; CDR3aa: CASPPPGDGGYTF
d_gene: TRBD2; len: 15; v_gene: TRBV7-2; j_gene: TRBJ2-7; abundance: .; CDR3nt: TGTGCCAGCAGCTTATACCAGCGGGGTCCCTACGAGCAGTACTTC; CDR3aa: CASSLYQRGPYEQYF
d_gene: .; len: 11; v_gene: TRBV9; j_gene: TRBJ2-7; abundance: once; CDR3nt: TGTGCCAGCAGCTCTTCCTACGAGCAGTACTTC; CDR3aa: CASSSSYEQYF
d_gene: .; len: 12; v_gene: TRBV29-1; j_gene: TRBJ2-1; abundance: .; CDR3nt: TGCAGCGTTGTTTTACCTAGTACCGAGCAGTTCTTC; CDR3aa: CSVVLPSTEQFF
d_gene: .; len: 14; v_gene: TRBV5-1; j_gene: TRBJ2-3; abundance: .; CDR3nt: TGCGCCAGCAGCTTACTGGTCGGAGACAATACGCAGTATTTT; CDR3aa: CASSLLVGDNTQYF
d_gene: TRBD1; len: 14; v_gene: TRBV5-4; j_gene: TRBJ1-2; abundance: .; CDR3nt: TGTGCCAGCAGCTCACCGGGACAGGGCTATGGCTACACCTTC; CDR3aa: CASSSPGQGYGYTF
d_gene: .; len: 12; v_gene: TRBV1; j_gene: TRBJ2-5; abundance: .; CDR3nt: TGCACCAGCAGCCGGGGGCGGGTGACCCAGTACTTC; CDR3aa: CTSSRGRVTQYF
d_gene: .; len: 14; v_gene: TRBV4-3; j_gene: TRBJ1-4; abundance: few; CDR3nt: TGCGCCAGCAGCCAAGACGAGGGGAATGAAAAACTGTTTTTT; CDR3aa: CASSQDEGNEKLFF
d_gene: .; len: 15; v_gene: TRBV5-6; j_gene: TRBJ2-1; abundance: few; CDR3nt: TGTGCCAGCATCGCGATTCGGCCTACATACAATGAGCAGTTCTTC; CDR3aa: CASIAIRPTYNEQFF
d_gene: .; len: 14; v_gene: TRBV7-2; j_gene: TRBJ2-3; abundance: .; CDR3nt: TGTGCCAGCAGCCCGGAGGCCCGCACAGATACGCAGTATTTT; CDR3aa: CASSPEARTDTQYF
d_gene: .; len: 13; v_gene: TRBV9; j_gene: TRBJ2-5; abundance: once; CDR3nt: TGTGCCAGCAGCGTAGCGTACCAAGAGACCCAGTACTTC; CDR3aa: CASSVAYQETQYF
d_gene: TRBD1; len: 16; v_gene: TRBV7-2; j_gene: TRBJ1-5; abundance: .; CDR3nt: TGTGCCAGCAGCTTAGCGGACAGGGGGCTGCGACAGCCCCAGCATTTT; CDR3aa: CASSLADRGLRQPQHF
d_gene: .; len: 13; v_gene: TRBV30; j_gene: TRBJ1-5; abundance: .; CDR3nt: TGTGCCTGGAGTGCCAGGGTGAATCAGCCCCAGCATTTT; CDR3aa: CAWSARVNQPQHF
d_gene: .; len: 11; v_gene: TRBV29-1; j_gene: TRBJ2-1; abundance: few; CDR3nt: TGCAGCGTTGGTTGGGGGGATGAGCAGTTCTTC; CDR3aa: CSVGWGDEQFF